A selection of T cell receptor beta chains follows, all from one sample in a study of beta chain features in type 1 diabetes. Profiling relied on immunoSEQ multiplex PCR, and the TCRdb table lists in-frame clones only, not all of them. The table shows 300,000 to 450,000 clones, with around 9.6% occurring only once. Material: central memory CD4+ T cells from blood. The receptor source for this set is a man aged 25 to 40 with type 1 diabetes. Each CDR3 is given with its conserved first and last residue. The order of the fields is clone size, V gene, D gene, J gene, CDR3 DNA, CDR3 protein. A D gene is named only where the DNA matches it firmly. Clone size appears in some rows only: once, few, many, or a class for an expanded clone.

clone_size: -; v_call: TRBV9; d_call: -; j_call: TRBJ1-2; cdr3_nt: TGTGCCAGCAGCGTAGAGGCCGGGGAGGGCTACACCTTC; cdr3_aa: CASSVEAGEGYTF
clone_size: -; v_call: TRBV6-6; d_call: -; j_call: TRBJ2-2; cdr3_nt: TGTGCCAGCAGACGGACTGGAAACACCGGGGAGCTGTTTTTT; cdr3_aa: CASRRTGNTGELFF
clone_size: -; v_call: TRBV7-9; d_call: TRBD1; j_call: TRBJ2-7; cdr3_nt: TGTGCCAGCAGCTTTGAAAACAGGGGGTACGAGCAGTACTTC; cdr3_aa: CASSFENRGYEQYF
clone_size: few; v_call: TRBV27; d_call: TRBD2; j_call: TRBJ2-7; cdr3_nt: TGTGCCAGCAGTGCAATAGCGGGAGAGGGTAACTACGAGCAGTACTTC; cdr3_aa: CASSAIAGEGNYEQYF
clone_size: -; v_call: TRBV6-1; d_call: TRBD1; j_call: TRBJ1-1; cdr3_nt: TGTGCCAGCAGTGAAGTCGACAGGGGCTCGGCTTTCTTT; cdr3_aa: CASSEVDRGSAFF
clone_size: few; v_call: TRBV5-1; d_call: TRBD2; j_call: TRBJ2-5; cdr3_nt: TGCGCCAGCAGCGTTGGGAATAGCGGGAATGGCCAAGAGACCCAGTACTTC; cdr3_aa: CASSVGNSGNGQETQYF
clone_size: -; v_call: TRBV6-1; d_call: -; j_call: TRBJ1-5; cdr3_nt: TGTGCCAGCGGGGGTAGCAATCAGCCCCAGCATTTT; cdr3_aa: CASGGSNQPQHF
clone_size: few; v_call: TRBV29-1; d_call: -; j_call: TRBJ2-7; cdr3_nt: TGCAGCGCCTTGAGATCGGTGGGTGAGCAGTACTTC; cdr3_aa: CSALRSVGEQYF
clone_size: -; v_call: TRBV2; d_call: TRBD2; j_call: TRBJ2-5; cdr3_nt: TGTGCCAGCAGAGCCTTGGGAGGGCGGCAAGAGACCCAGTACTTC; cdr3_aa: CASRALGGRQETQYF
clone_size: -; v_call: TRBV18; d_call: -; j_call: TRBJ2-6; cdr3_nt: TGTGCCAGCTCATCTAGGCAGACCTCTGGGGCCAACGTCCTGACTTTC; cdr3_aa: CASSSRQTSGANVLTF
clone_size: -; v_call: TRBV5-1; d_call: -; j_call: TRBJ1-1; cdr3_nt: TGTGCCAGCAGCTTCGGGCTGGACACTGAAGCTTTCTTT; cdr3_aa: CASSFGLDTEAFF
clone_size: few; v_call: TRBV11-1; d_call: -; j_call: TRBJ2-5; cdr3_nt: TGTGCCAGCAGTCCCTCGGGTCAGGAGACCCAGTACTTC; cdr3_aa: CASSPSGQETQYF
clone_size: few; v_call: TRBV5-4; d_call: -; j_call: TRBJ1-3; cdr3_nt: TGTGCCAGCAGCCTTACAGGGTCTGGAAACACCATATATTTT; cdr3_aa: CASSLTGSGNTIYF
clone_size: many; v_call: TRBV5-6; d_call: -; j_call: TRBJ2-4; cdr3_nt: TGTGCCAGCAGCGACCGAAGGGTGTCCAAAAACATTCAGTACTTC; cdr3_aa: CASSDRRVSKNIQYF
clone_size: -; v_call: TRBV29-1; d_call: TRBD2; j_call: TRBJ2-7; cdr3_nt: TGCAGCGTCCTTGGGACGCAGAGGGGAGGGCAGTGCTTC; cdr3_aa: CSVLGTQRGGQCF
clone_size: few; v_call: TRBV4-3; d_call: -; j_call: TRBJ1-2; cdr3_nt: TGCGCCAGCAGCCAAGAAACTTGGGGCAGGGTCCTCTATGGCTACACCTTC; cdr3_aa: CASSQETWGRVLYGYTF
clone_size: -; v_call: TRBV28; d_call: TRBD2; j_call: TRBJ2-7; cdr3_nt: TGTGCCAGCAGTTCCCCCCCCCTAGCGGGCAGCTCCTACGAGCAGTACTTC; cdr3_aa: CASSSPPLAGSSYEQYF
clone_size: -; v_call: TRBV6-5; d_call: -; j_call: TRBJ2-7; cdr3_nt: TGTGCCAGCAGGGGGACGGGGACCTACGAGCAGTACTTC; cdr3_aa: CASRGTGTYEQYF
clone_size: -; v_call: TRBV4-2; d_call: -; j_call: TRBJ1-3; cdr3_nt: TGTGCCAGCAGCCCGACAGGCTCTGGAAACACCATATATTTT; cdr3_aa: CASSPTGSGNTIYF
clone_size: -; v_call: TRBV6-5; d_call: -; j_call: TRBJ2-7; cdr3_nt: TGTGCCAGCAGTTACTCGCGGGCGGAGCTCTCCTACGAGCAGTACTTC; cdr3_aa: CASSYSRAELSYEQYF
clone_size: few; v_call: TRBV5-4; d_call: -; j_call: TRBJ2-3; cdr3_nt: TGTGCCAGCAGCTTGGCCAGGGTAGCGGCAGATACGCAGTATTTT; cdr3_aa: CASSLARVAADTQYF
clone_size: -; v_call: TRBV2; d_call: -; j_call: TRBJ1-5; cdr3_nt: TGTGCCAGCAGTGGAGGGGTGGCCAATCAGCCCCAGCATTTT; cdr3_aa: CASSGGVANQPQHF
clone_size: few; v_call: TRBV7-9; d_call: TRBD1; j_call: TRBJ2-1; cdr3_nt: TGTGCCAGCAGCTCGACAGGGGGCAGTGGCAATGAGCAGTTCTTC; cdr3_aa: CASSSTGGSGNEQFF
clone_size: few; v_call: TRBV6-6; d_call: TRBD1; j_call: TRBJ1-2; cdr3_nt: TGTGCCAGCAGTTTGGGACAGAACTATGGCTACACCTTC; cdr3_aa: CASSLGQNYGYTF
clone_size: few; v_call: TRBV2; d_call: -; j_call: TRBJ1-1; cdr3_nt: TGTGCCAGCAGTGAAGGTATCCGGAGGAACACTGAAGCTTTCTTT; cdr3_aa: CASSEGIRRNTEAFF
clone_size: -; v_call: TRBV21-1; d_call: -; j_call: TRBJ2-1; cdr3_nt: TGTGCCAGCAGCAACTGCCCTGGACTAGTGAGGACTAATGAGCAGTTCTTC; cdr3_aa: CASSNCPGLVRTNEQFF
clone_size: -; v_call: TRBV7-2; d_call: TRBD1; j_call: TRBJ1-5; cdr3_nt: TGTGCCAGCAGCTTAAGAGGGGGCAGCGGTCAGCCCCAGCATTTT; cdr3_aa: CASSLRGGSGQPQHF
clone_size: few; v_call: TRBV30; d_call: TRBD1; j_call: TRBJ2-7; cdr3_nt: TGTGCCTGGAGTCGGGACAGAGCCTACGAGCAGTACTTC; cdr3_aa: CAWSRDRAYEQYF
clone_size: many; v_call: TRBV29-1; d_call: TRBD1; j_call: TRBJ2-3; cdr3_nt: TGCAGCGCTTCCGGGACAGGGGGTTCAGATACGCAGTATTTT; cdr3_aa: CSASGTGGSDTQYF
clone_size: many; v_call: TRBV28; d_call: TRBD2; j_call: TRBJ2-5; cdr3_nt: TGTGCCAGCAGTTTAGCGGGAGGTCAAAGGACCCAGTACTTC; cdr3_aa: CASSLAGGQRTQYF
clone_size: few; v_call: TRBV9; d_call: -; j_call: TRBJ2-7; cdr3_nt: TGTGCCAGCAGGGAAATATTTGGGGACGAGCAGTACTTC; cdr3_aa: CASREIFGDEQYF
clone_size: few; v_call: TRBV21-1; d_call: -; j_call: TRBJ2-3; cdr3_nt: TGTGCCTGCCGGACGGAACAGGGAGGGGACACAGATACGCAGTATTTT; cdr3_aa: CACRTEQGGDTDTQYF
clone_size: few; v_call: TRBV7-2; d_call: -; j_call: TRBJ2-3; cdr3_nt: TGTGCCAGCAGCTTATCGGGGAATCAGGCAGATACGCAGTATTTT; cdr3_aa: CASSLSGNQADTQYF
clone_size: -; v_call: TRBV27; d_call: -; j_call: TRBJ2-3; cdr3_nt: TGTGCCAGCAGTTTTAGGGCCACACCAGATACGCAGTATTTT; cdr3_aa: CASSFRATPDTQYF
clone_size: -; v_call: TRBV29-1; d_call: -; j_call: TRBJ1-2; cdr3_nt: TGCAGCGTTGATCAGGGGAGTAGGGAAGGCTACACCTTC; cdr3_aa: CSVDQGSREGYTF
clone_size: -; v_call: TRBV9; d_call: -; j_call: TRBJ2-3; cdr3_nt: TGTGCCAGCAGCTGGGGGGTCAGAGAAGATACGCAGTATTTT; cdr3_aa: CASSWGVREDTQYF
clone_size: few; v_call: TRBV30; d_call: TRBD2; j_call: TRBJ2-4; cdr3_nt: TGTGCCTGGAGAATAGCGGGAGGTGGAAACATTCAGTACTTC; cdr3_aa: CAWRIAGGGNIQYF
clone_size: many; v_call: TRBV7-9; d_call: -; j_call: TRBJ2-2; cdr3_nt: TGTGCCAGCAGCCTGGGACACTTGGATAACACCGGGGAGCTGTTTTTT; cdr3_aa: CASSLGHLDNTGELFF
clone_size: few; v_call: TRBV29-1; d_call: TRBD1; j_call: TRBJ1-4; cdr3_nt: TGCAGCGTTGAGACAGGGTTTAATGAAAAACTGTTTTTT; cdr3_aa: CSVETGFNEKLFF
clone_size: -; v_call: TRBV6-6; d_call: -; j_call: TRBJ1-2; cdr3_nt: TGTGCCAGCAGTTACTTGCGGACGGTCTATGGCTACACCTTC; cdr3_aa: CASSYLRTVYGYTF
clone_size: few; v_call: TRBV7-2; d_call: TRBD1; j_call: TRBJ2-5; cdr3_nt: TGTGCCAGCAGCGGACAGGCCAAAGAGACCCAGTACTTC; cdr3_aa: CASSGQAKETQYF
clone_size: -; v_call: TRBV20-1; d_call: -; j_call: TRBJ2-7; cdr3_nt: TGCAGTGCTAGAGCAGTCTACGAGCAGTACTTC; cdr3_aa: CSARAVYEQYF
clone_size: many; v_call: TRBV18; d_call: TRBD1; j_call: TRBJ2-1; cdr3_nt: TGTGCCAGCTCACTTTCCCCGGGACAGGGGTCGTTTGAGCAGTTCTTC; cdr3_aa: CASSLSPGQGSFEQFF
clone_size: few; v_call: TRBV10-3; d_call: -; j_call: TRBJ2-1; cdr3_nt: TGTGCCAGCACCTTGGGCTCCTACAATGAGCAGTTCTTC; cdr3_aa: CASTLGSYNEQFF
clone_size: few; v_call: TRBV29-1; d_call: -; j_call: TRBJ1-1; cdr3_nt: TGCAGCGGAGCTGGGGGAGCAGACACTGAAGCTTTCTTT; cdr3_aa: CSGAGGADTEAFF
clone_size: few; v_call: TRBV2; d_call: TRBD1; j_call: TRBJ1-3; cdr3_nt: TGTGCCAGCAGCAGGGGGAACGGAAACACCATATATTTT; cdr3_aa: CASSRGNGNTIYF